These 16 T cell receptor beta chains came from one sample sequenced in a study of CD8 T cells in Susac syndrome. RNA in amounts of roughly 0.5 to 1 ug was reverse transcribed with random hexamers. TCRdb reprocessed the immunoSEQ multiplex PCR reads via MiXCR and lists one record per CDR3 protein. Of 300,000 or so distinct CDR3 sequences in the sample, 90% to 95% were seen once. Specimen: CD4+ T cells from PBMCs. These receptor sequences come from a human donor with multiple sclerosis.

The V and J genes are TRBV7-6 and TRBJ1-3, with D uncertain. The germline V gene encodes CDR1 SGHVS and CDR2 FNYEAQ. The CDR3 has 14 amino acids. V shed 4 bases and J shed 4 bases, with 11 bases lying between them. The CDR3 DNA is TGTGCCAGCAGCTCCTCTCAAGCCGGAAACACCATATATTTT. Translation: CASSSSQAGNTIYF. Based on the CDR3 plus reference TRBV7-6 and TRBJ1-3, the full variable domain is GAGVSQSPRYKVTKRGQDVALRCDPISGHVSLYWYRQALGQGPEFLTYFNYEAQQDKSGLPNDRFSAERPEGSISTLTIQRTEQRDSAMYRCASSSSQAGNTIYFGEGSWLTVV.

This clonotype appeared a single time. The chain combines TRBV20-1 with TRBJ1-5; 8 nucleotides align to TRBD1. CDR1 DFQATT and CDR2 SNEGSKA come from the germline V gene (reference sequence). The length of the CDR3 is 14 residues. In DNA form, the CDR3 reads TGCAGCCTCCGGAGGACAGGGCAAGATCAGCCCCAGCATTTT. This translates into CSLRRTGQDQPQHF.

Only one count was recorded for this clonotype. J is TRBJ2-1 and V is TRBV11-2; D not resolved. V lost 5 bases, J lost 4 bases, and 18 bases lay in between. Germline-derived CDR1 and CDR2 are SGHAT and FQNNGV. The CDR3 sequence is 16 residues long. CDR3 amino acids: CASSPPGLHTYNEQFF. CDR3 bases: TGTGCCAGCAGCCCCCCGGGCTTGCACACTTACAATGAGCAGTTCTTC.

DNA for the CDR3: TGTGCCTGGAACCCAGACAGGGGGGTCGGCGAGCAGTACTTC. Translation gives CAWNPDRGVGEQYF. The J gene is TRBJ2-7, the V gene TRBV30; TRBD1 agrees at 9 bases. The CDR3 consists of 14 residues. The V gene end was trimmed by 4 bases and the J gene end by 6 bases; junction bases not matched to a gene: 10. CDR1 GTSNPN and CDR2 SVGIG come from the germline V gene (reference sequence).

The chain couples TRBV12-3 or TRBV12-4 to TRBJ2-5; the D gene is possibly TRBD1 (5 bases). This CDR3 spans 13 amino acids. The ends were cut back, 3 bases at V and 5 bases at J, with 10 bases in the middle. Written as DNA, the CDR3 is TGTGCCAGCAGTTTGGGCAGGGTTGAGACCCAGTACTTC. Translating gives CASSLGRVETQYF.

V and J are TRBV7-9 and TRBJ1-1; 11 nucleotides align to TRBD1. J lost 5 bases, V lost 5 bases, and 10 bases had no gene match. The CDR3 has 16 residues. The V gene's germline CDR1 is SEHNR and CDR2 FQNEAQ (reference sequence). The CDR3 sequence is CASSRPGTGGGTEAFF. The CDR3 region has the DNA TGTGCCAGCAGCCGTCCCGGGACAGGGGGGGGGACTGAAGCTTTCTTT.

This rearrangement joins TRBV27 to TRBJ2-5; weak D call: TRBD1 (6 bases). The CDR3 loop spans 14 amino acids. Germline CDR1 and CDR2: MNHEY and SMNVEV (reference sequence). V was pared by 3 bases and J by 5 bases, with 13 bases between. The CDR3 loop reads CASSLRGLRETQYF. CDR3 nucleotides: TGTGCCAGCAGTTTGAGGGGGTTGAGGGAGACCCAGTACTTC.

The chain carries TRBV9 and TRBJ1-3, with no clear D. The CDR3 is made up of 13 amino acids. Trimming took off 4 bases at V and 4 bases at J, with 9 bases between the two ends. Germline V gene sequence: CDR1 SGDLS, CDR2 YYNGEE. The CDR3 reads CASSLNLGNTIYF. DNA of the CDR3: TGTGCCAGCAGCCTCAATCTCGGAAACACCATATATTTT.

The chain is built from TRBV5-1 and TRBJ2-7; a weak D match, TRBD2 (6 bases). Per germline, CDR1 SGHRS and CDR2 YFSETQ. The CDR3 runs 15 residues. V dropped 4 bases and J dropped 1 base, with 15 bases sitting between them. The CDR3 reads CASSAGTLPSYEQYF. The CDR3 coding sequence is TGCGCCAGCAGCGCCGGGACTCTACCGTCCTACGAGCAGTACTTC.

The CDR3 sequence: CASSPQRDRGRYGYTF. In DNA, the CDR3 is TGTGCCAGCTCACCTCAGCGGGACAGGGGCCGCTATGGCTACACCTTC. The V call is TRBV18, the J call TRBJ1-2; TRBD1 matches 10 bases. CDR1 and CDR2 (germline): KGHSH, LQKENI. V lost 3 bases to trimming and J lost 4 bases; unmatched junction nucleotides: 8. CDR3 size: 16 residues.

V and J are TRBV4-2 and TRBJ2-5, with D tentatively TRBD1 (6 bases). V was pared by 4 bases and J by 4 bases, with 13 bases between. The CDR3 totals 14 residues. CDR1 is LGHNA, CDR2 YNFKEQ, per germline. The CDR3 spells CASSRPGDRETQYF. The DNA for the CDR3 is TGTGCCAGCAGCCGCCCAGGGGACCGAGAGACCCAGTACTTC.

V gene TRBV6-8 combines with J gene TRBJ2-1, with 7 nucleotides matching TRBD2. Trimming took 7 bases from V and 5 from J; bases not matched to a gene: 8. The germline V gene encodes CDR1 MNHGY and CDR2 SAAAGT. This CDR3 has 14 amino acids. The CDR3 region has the DNA TGTGCCAGCACGGCGGGAGAGAGGGACAATGAGCAGTTCTTC. This encodes CASTAGERDNEQFF.

The rearrangement joins TRBV4-3 to TRBJ2-7; possibly TRBD1 or TRBD2 for D (6 bases each). The CDR3 has 15 residues. The germline V and J ends were trimmed by 4 bases and 6 bases, with 19 bases remaining between them. The germline V gene encodes CDR1 LGHNA and CDR2 YSLEER. The CDR3 reads CASSRLSRGVSEQYF. CDR3 coding DNA: TGCGCCAGCAGCCGTCTCTCGAGGGGGGTCAGCGAGCAGTACTTC.

The chain has TRBV19 and TRBJ1-5, with D unclear. CDR3 size: 14 residues. The germline V gene has CDR1 LNHDA and CDR2 SQIVND (reference sequence). V lost 3 bases and J 0 bases, leaving 6 bases between the germline ends. CDR3 protein: CASSIQDSNQPQHF. DNA of the CDR3: TGTGCCAGTAGTATCCAAGATAGCAATCAGCCCCAGCATTTT.

The rearrangement joins TRBV7-2 to TRBJ2-7, with 10 bases lining up with TRBD2. Germline V lookup: CDR1 SGHTA, CDR2 FQGNSA. V lost 4 bases, J lost 7 bases, and 19 bases stayed unmatched. The CDR3 totals 18 residues. The CDR3 is CASSSQQTSGPPIGEQYF. The CDR3 DNA reads TGTGCCAGCAGCTCACAGCAGACTAGCGGGCCCCCTATAGGGGAGCAGTACTTC. Filled out from reference TRBV7-2 and TRBJ2-7, the complete variable domain reads GAGVSQSPSNKVTEKGKDVELRCDPISGHTALYWYRQSLGQGLEFLIYFQGNSAPDKSGLPSDRFSAERTGGSVSTLTIQRTQQEDSAVYLCASSSQQTSGPPIGEQYFGPGTRLTVT.

The genes are TRBV3-1 and TRBJ1-2, with D unresolved. The CDR3 has 16 residues. Germline CDR1 LGHDT, CDR2 YNNKEL (reference sequence). The V gene lost 0 bases and the J gene lost 5 bases, with 16 bases spanning the gap. The CDR3 DNA follows: TGTGCCAGCAGCCAAGATCTGGTGCAAGACTCTTATGGCTACACCTTC. This sequence encodes CASSQDLVQDSYGYTF.